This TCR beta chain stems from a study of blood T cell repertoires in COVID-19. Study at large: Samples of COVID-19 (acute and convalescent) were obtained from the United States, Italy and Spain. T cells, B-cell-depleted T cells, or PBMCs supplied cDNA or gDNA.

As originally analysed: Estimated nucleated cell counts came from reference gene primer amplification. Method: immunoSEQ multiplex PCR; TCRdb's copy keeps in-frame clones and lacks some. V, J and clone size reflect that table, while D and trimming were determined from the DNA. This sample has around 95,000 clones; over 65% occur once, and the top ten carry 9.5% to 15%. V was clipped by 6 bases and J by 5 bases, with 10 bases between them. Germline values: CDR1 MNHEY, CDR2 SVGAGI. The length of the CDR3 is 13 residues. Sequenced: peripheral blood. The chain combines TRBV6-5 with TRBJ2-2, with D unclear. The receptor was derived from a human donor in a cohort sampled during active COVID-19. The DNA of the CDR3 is TGTGCCAGCAGGGCCCCCGGGACCGGGGAGCTGTTTTTT. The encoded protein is CASRAPGTGELFF.